One sample yielded the 10 T cell receptor beta chains listed below, sequenced in a study of shared clonotypes between healthy human individuals. The data were produced by immunoSEQ multiplex PCR, yet TCRdb's version contains in-frame clones alone and is incomplete. The sample consists of under 550,000 clones, 90% to 96% of them appearing once. The specimen was naive CD4+ T cells sorted from blood. Subset described: CD45RA+ positively selected. These receptors were obtained from a woman in her 30s in good health.

The J gene is TRBJ2-1, the V gene TRBV5-4, with 12 bases fitting TRBD1. V shed 4 bases and J 7 bases; nucleotides not matched to a gene: 6. The germline gives CDR1 SGHNT, CDR2 YYREEE (reference sequence). The CDR3 runs 15 residues. CDR3 sequence reads: CASSRRDRGLNEQFF. CDR3 in DNA: TGTGCCAGCAGCAGGCGGGACAGGGGGCTTAATGAGCAGTTCTTC.

The chain is built from TRBV5-1 and TRBJ2-1, with 9 bases lining up with TRBD2. The junction had 9 bases not matched to a gene; V was cut back by 1 base and J by 10 bases. CDR1 is SGHRS, CDR2 YFSETQ, per germline. The CDR3 length is 15 residues. CDR3 in DNA: TGCGCCAGCAGCTTGCCCAATCTAGCGGGGACGGAGCAGTTCTTC. It codes for CASSLPNLAGTEQFF.

This sequence joins TRBV5-1 and TRBJ1-5; 10 bases map to TRBD1. The CDR3 is 15 amino acids. The V gene end was trimmed by 2 bases and the J gene end by 2 bases; junction bases not matched to a gene: 1. Germline CDR1 SGHRS, CDR2 YFSETQ. The CDR3: CASSFGTGGNQPQHF. CDR3 coding DNA: TGCGCCAGCAGCTTCGGGACAGGGGGCAATCAGCCCCAGCATTTT.

The rearrangement links TRBV25-1 to TRBJ2-3; tentative D call: TRBD1 (5 bases). V was pared by 4 bases and J by 3 bases, with 11 bases between. Germline V CDR1 and CDR2: MGHDK, SYGVNS. This CDR3 has 14 amino acids. The CDR3 nucleotides read TGTGCCAGCAGTGGGTGGGGCCAGACAGATACGCAGTATTTT. This codes for CASSGWGQTDTQYF.

The chain has TRBV5-1 and TRBJ2-1; 9 positions agree with TRBD2. V lost 4 bases and J lost 8; bases outside the gene matches: 10. Germline V gene sequence: CDR1 SGHRS, CDR2 YFSETQ. CDR3 length: 15 residues. CDR3: CASSRLAGVSDEQFF. DNA for the CDR3: TGCGCCAGCAGCCGGTTAGCGGGAGTGTCTGATGAGCAGTTCTTC.

The V gene is TRBV19, the J gene TRBJ2-3, with a tentative D call TRBD2 (5 bases). The CDR3 has 14 residues. Germline CDR1 is LNHDA and CDR2 is SQIVND (reference sequence). V lost 1 base and J 3 bases, leaving 8 bases between the germline ends. CDR3 coding DNA: TGTGCCAGTAGTATAGGTGGGGAGACAGATACGCAGTATTTT. Its protein product is CASSIGGETDTQYF.

This clone was recorded once. The rearrangement links TRBV10-1 to TRBJ2-7; 9 positions match TRBD1. V gave up 4 bases and J gave up 5 bases; unmatched junction bases: 9. The CDR3 has 15 residues. Germline values: CDR1 WNHNN, CDR2 SYGVQD (reference sequence). CDR3 region: CASSGPGQGVDEQYF. The DNA of the CDR3 is TGCGCCAGCAGTGGTCCGGGACAGGGAGTCGACGAGCAGTACTTC.

The chain is built from TRBV11-2 and TRBJ2-1; either TRBD1 or TRBD2 may fit D (6 bases each). Germline V gene lookup returns CDR1 SGHAT and CDR2 FQNNGV. The CDR3 covers 13 residues. Trimming removed 5 bases at V and 9 bases at J, with 14 bases between. CDR3 in DNA: TGTGCCAGCAGCCTCCCGGGGGCTCGTGAGCAGTTCTTC. As protein: CASSLPGAREQFF.

J is TRBJ2-7 and V is TRBV5-4, with 10 bases identical to TRBD2. Germline loops: CDR1 SGHNT, CDR2 YYREEE (reference sequence). This CDR3 is 18 amino acids long. V lost 3 bases and J lost 1; bases outside the gene matches: 13. CDR3: CASSSSPGAGGISYEQYF. The CDR3 nucleotides are TGTGCCAGCAGCTCCTCACCAGGAGCGGGAGGGATATCCTACGAGCAGTACTTC.

V usage is TRBV19 and J usage is TRBJ1-1, with D hard to call. V dropped 3 bases and J dropped 0 bases, with 26 bases sitting between them. This CDR3 is 20 amino acids long. Per the germline V gene, CDR1 is LNHDA and CDR2 is SQIVND (reference sequence). CDR3 loop: CASSIYRDRRSPSMNTEAFF. The CDR3 nucleotides are TGTGCCAGTAGTATCTATAGGGATCGGCGTAGTCCCTCTATGAACACTGAAGCTTTCTTT.